The entry below gives a single TCR beta chain sequence along with its context. The target antigen is unknown. Using immunoSEQ multiplex PCR, the repertoire was profiled, and TCRdb retains in-frame clones only, with some absent. Of about 130,000 clones listed, approximately 91% were seen once; the top ten hold roughly 0.98%. The entry originates in a study of T cell responses to AZD1222 COVID-19 vaccine. Notes on the study in general: Clonal diversity may have been underestimated, and the donors were mostly white British, with more females than males. Regions 160-218 and 743-854 held dominance among vaccine-associated CD4 TCRs, which spanned spike.

The length of the CDR3 is 16 residues. V gave up 2 bases and J gave up 3 bases; unmatched junction bases: 7. The germline V gene has CDR1 LNHNV and CDR2 YYDKDF (reference sequence). Sequencing was performed on peripheral blood, taken 28 days after the second AZD1222 dose. J is TRBJ1-3 and V is TRBV15, with 7 bases lining up with TRBD1. This sequence originates from an adult who received the AZD1222 COVID-19 vaccine. CDR3 nucleotide sequence: TGTGCCACCAGCAGATCGACAGGGCTGGTTGGAAACACCATATATTTT. It yields the protein CATSRSTGLVGNTIYF.